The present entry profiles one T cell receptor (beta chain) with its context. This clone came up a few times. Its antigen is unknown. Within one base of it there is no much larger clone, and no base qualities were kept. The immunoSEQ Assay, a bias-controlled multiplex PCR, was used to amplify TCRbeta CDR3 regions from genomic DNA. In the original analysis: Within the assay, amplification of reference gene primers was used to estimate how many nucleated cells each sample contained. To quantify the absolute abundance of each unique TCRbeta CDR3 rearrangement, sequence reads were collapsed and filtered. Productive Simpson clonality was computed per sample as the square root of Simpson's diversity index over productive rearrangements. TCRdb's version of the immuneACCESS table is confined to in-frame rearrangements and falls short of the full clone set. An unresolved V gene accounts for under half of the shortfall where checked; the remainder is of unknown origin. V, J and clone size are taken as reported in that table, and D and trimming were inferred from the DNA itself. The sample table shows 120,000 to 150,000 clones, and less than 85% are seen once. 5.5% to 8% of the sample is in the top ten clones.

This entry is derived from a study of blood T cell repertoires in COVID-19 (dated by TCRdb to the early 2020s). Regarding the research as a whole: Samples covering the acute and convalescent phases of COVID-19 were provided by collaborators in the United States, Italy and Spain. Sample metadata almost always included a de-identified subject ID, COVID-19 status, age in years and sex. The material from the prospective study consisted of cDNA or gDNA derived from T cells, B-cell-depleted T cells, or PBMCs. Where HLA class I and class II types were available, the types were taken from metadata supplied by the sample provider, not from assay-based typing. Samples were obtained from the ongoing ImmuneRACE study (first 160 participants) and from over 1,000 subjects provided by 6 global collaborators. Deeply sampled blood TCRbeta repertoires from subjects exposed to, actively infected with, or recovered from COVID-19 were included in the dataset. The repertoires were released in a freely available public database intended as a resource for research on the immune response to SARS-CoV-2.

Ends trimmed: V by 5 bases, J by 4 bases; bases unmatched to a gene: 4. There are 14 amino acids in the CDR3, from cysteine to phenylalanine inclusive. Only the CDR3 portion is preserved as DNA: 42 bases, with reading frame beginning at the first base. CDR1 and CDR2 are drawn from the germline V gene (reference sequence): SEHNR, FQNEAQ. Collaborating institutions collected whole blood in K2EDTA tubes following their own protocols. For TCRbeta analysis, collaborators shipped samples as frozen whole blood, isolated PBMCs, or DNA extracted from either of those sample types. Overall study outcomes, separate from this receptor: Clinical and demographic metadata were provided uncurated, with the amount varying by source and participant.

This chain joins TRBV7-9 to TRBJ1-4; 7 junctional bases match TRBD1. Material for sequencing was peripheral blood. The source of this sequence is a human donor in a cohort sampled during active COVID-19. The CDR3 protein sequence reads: CASSLRDSNEKLFF. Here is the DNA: TGTGCCAGCAGCCTCCGGGACAGTAATGAAAAACTGTTTTTT. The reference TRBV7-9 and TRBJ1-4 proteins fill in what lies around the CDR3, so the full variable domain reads DTGVSQNPRHKITKRGQNVTFRCDPISEHNRLYWYRQTLGQGPEFLTYFQNEAQLEKSRLLSDRFSAERPKGSFSTLEIQRTEQGDSAMYLCASSLRDSNEKLFFGSGTQLSVL.